A single sample is the source of the 26 T cell receptor beta chains below, sequenced in a study of T cell responses to AZD1222 COVID-19 vaccine. Generated by immunoSEQ multiplex PCR, the TCRdb table keeps only in-frame clones and is missing some. This repertoire shows about 120,000 clones, 88% found once; its top ten account for 2.4%. The specimen comprised peripheral blood, sampled on day 0 of AZD1222 vaccination. These receptor sequences come from an adult in good health.

The gene calls are TRBV7-9 and TRBJ2-3; D unclear. This CDR3 contains 13 residues. Per germline, CDR1 SEHNR and CDR2 FQNEAQ (reference sequence). V shed 1 base and J shed 1 base, with 3 bases lying between them. As DNA, the CDR3 is TGTGCCAGCAGCTTAGATGGCACAGATACGCAGTATTTT. As protein: CASSLDGTDTQYF.

V usage is TRBV7-2 and J usage is TRBJ1-4; D may be TRBD1 (5 bases). V was cut by 6 bases and J by 5 bases, with 13 bases left in between. The CDR3 extends over 14 amino acids. Germline V gene sequence: CDR1 SGHTA, CDR2 FQGNSA. CDR3 sequence (DNA): TGTGCCAGCAGGCCTCAGGGAGGCAATGAAAAACTGTTTTTT. This gives the protein CASRPQGGNEKLFF. The complete variable domain, with remaining parts taken from reference TRBV7-2 and TRBJ1-4, reads GAGVSQSPSNKVTEKGKDVELRCDPISGHTALYWYRQSLGQGLEFLIYFQGNSAPDKSGLPSDRFSAERTGGSVSTLTIQRTQQEDSAVYLCASRPQGGNEKLFFGSGTQLSVL.

This clone showed up just a few times. The genes are TRBV4-1 and TRBJ1-3; 9 nucleotides agree with TRBD1. CDR3 size: 16 residues. Germline values: CDR1 MGHRA, CDR2 YSYEKL. J was trimmed by 1 base and V by 3 bases; bases with no gene match: 4. The CDR3 nucleotides read TGCGCCAGCAGCCACTCCGGGACAGGGTCTGGAAACACCATATATTTT. Amino acid sequence: CASSHSGTGSGNTIYF.

The chain carries TRBV2 and TRBJ2-3, with 8 positions matching TRBD2. CDR3 length: 16 residues. V was clipped by 7 bases and J by 1 base; unmatched bases: 10. In germline, CDR1 is SNHLY, CDR2 FYNNEI. The CDR3 bases are TGTGCCAGCACCTACCGGGGAGCGGGGGGCACAGATACGCAGTATTTT. Amino acid sequence: CASTYRGAGGTDTQYF.

This chain joins TRBV28 and TRBJ1-1; D is ambiguous. Germline V gene data show CDR1 as MDHEN and CDR2 as SYDVKM. This CDR3 comprises 17 residues. V lost 6 bases and J 2 bases, leaving 22 bases between the germline ends. CDR3 sequence (DNA): TGTGCCAGCAGCCTCCTCGGGCCCGGGGTGCTAAACACTGAAGCTTTCTTT. Translating it yields CASSLLGPGVLNTEAFF.

The chain couples TRBV7-8 to TRBJ1-6; D is ambiguous. Trimming removed 1 base at V and 7 bases at J, with 8 bases between. In germline, CDR1 is SGHVS, CDR2 FQNEAQ. There are 14 residues in the CDR3. The CDR3 nucleotides are TGTGCCAGCAGCTTAGGTACGGCGAATTCACCCCTCCACTTT. It yields the protein CASSLGTANSPLHF.

The V call is TRBV19, the J call TRBJ2-7; a possible D gene is TRBD1 (5 bases). Trimming stripped 5 bases from V and 6 bases from J, with 14 bases between. The V gene's germline CDR1 is LNHDA and CDR2 SQIVND (reference sequence). This CDR3 has 13 residues. The CDR3 coding sequence is TGTGCCAGTAGTCCCCGGACCCAGGGCGAGCAGTACTTC. This sequence encodes CASSPRTQGEQYF.

V and J are TRBV20-1 and TRBJ2-3; possible D gene TRBD1, 5 bases. The germline V gene encodes CDR1 DFQATT and CDR2 SNEGSKA (reference sequence). Trimming stripped 3 bases from V and 2 bases from J, with 15 bases between. CDR3 length: 15 residues. For the CDR3, the DNA is TGCAGTGCTAGTTTCGGACATCTATACACAGATACGCAGTATTTT. Translating gives CSASFGHLYTDTQYF.

This chain links TRBV19 with TRBJ2-3, with 12 bases lining up with TRBD1. The CDR3 covers 13 residues. The germline gives CDR1 LNHDA, CDR2 SQIVND (reference sequence). With V trimmed by 4 bases and J by 7 bases, 0 bases remained unmatched. CDR3: CASSRDRGHTQYF. CDR3 bases: TGTGCCAGTAGTAGGGACAGGGGGCATACGCAGTATTTT.

This chain's CDR3 is CASSPGGREHSPLHF. DNA of the CDR3: TGTGCCAGCAGCCCGGGCGGCAGGGAGCATTCACCCCTCCACTTT. The chain joins TRBV4-2 to TRBJ1-6; D possibly corresponds to TRBD1 (5 bases). CDR1 is LGHNA and CDR2 is YNFKEQ in the germline V gene. Trimming stripped 4 bases from V and 8 bases from J, with 15 bases between. This CDR3 spans 15 amino acids.

The chain links TRBV6-4 to TRBJ2-7; D call uncertain. The V and J ends lost 4 bases and 6 bases respectively, with 7 bases between them. This CDR3 spans 11 amino acids. Germline CDR1 is MRHNA and CDR2 is SNTAGT. The CDR3 DNA follows: TGTGCCAGCAGTGTGTCCGGCGAGCAGTACTTC. Amino acids: CASSVSGEQYF.

V usage is TRBV5-1 and J usage is TRBJ2-2; 11 bases match TRBD1. Germline-derived CDR1 and CDR2 are SGHRS and YFSETQ. The length of the CDR3 is 20 residues. V was clipped by 3 bases and J by 6 bases; unmatched bases: 19. The CDR3 reads CASSSRTGGSSFGGPGELFF. CDR3 bases: TGCGCCAGCAGCTCCCGGACAGGGGGCAGTAGTTTTGGGGGCCCCGGGGAGCTGTTTTTT.

This sequence joins TRBV5-5 and TRBJ1-5; no clear D gene. The germline gives CDR1 SGHKS, CDR2 YYEKEE (reference sequence). Trimming cost V 4 bases and J 2 bases, with 13 bases left between them. CDR3 length: 15 residues. The CDR3 region has the DNA TGTGCCAGCAGCCAGGAGGCAGGAGGCAATCAGCCCCAGCATTTT. This gives the protein CASSQEAGGNQPQHF.

The genes are TRBV21-1 and TRBJ2-7; TRBD1, the D gene given by the table, was not confirmed from the DNA. TRBV21-1 is described as a pseudogene. The CDR3 has 13 amino acids. The CDR3 loop reads CASSLRTTYEQYF. The CDR3 nucleotides read TGTGCCAGCAGCCTAAGGACAACCTACGAGCAGTACTTC.

The rearrangement joins TRBV6-5 to TRBJ1-6; a possible D gene is TRBD1 (5 bases). The CDR3 covers 15 residues. From germline, CDR1 is MNHEY and CDR2 SVGAGI. The V end lost 4 bases, the J end lost 6 bases, and 13 bases lay between the germline ends. CDR3 sequence reads: CASSSTVGSNSPLHF. CDR3 DNA: TGTGCCAGCAGTTCGACAGTGGGGAGTAATTCACCCCTCCACTTT.

J is TRBJ2-7 and V is TRBV2; 10 positions match TRBD2. The germline V gene encodes CDR1 SNHLY and CDR2 FYNNEI. With V trimmed by 4 bases and J by 2 bases, 5 bases remained unmatched. The CDR3 length is 15 residues. CDR3 sequence: CASSALAGVTYEQYF. As DNA, the CDR3 is TGTGCCAGCAGTGCCCTAGCGGGAGTAACCTACGAGCAGTACTTC.

This chain joins TRBV29-1 and TRBJ2-1, with TRBD2 matching 7 bases. In germline, CDR1 is SQVTM, CDR2 ANQGSEA. CDR3 size: 15 residues. J lost 3 bases, V lost 4 bases, and 9 bases had no gene match. The CDR3 reads CSVAGGGVGYNEQFF. The CDR3 region has the DNA TGCAGCGTTGCCGGGGGAGGGGTTGGCTACAATGAGCAGTTCTTC.

The genes are TRBV29-1 and TRBJ2-6; TRBD1 might be the D (6 bases). The germline V gene encodes CDR1 SQVTM and CDR2 ANQGSEA. This CDR3 region has 14 residues. V was cut by 5 bases and J by 4 bases, with 12 bases left in between. CDR3 nucleotides: TGCAGCGTTAAAACAGGGAACGGGGCCAACGTCCTGACTTTC. Its protein product is CSVKTGNGANVLTF.

V is TRBV23-1 and J is TRBJ2-3; the D gene is possibly TRBD1 (6 bases). TRBV23-1 is an open reading frame, and its role is uncertain. The CDR3 extends over 15 amino acids. V was cut by 4 bases and J by 1 base, with 12 bases left in between. In DNA form, the CDR3 reads TGCGCCAGCAGTCGGACAGATACCCGCACAGATACGCAGTATTTT. Protein sequence: CASSRTDTRTDTQYF.

The chain recombines TRBV29-1 with TRBJ2-1; 13 bases line up with TRBD2. With 8 bases clipped from V and 4 bases from J, the junction kept 5 bases outside the gene matches. CDR1 and CDR2 (germline): SQVTM, ANQGSEA. The CDR3 length is 14 residues. CDR3 nucleotides: TGCAGCTCCCGACTAGCGGGAGGTTACAATGAGCAGTTCTTC. Protein sequence: CSSRLAGGYNEQFF.

A word on this clone: Other DNA sequences in this sample translate to the same CDR3. The rearrangement joins TRBV7-9 to TRBJ2-3; no clear D gene. Deletions cut 1 base from V and 3 bases from J, with 5 bases between. Germline loops: CDR1 SEHNR, CDR2 FQNEAQ (reference sequence). This CDR3 has 13 residues. The CDR3 bases are TGTGCCAGCAGCTTAGGTTCAACAGATACGCAGTATTTT. Translation: CASSLGSTDTQYF.

The V and J genes are TRBV2 and TRBJ2-1; possibly TRBD2 for D (5 bases). Trimming cost V 3 bases and J 0 bases, with 6 bases left between them. Germline CDR1 reads SNHLY; CDR2 reads FYNNEI. The length of the CDR3 is 14 residues. This CDR3 is CASSERVSYNEQFF. The CDR3, as DNA: TGTGCCAGCAGTGAGAGGGTCTCCTACAATGAGCAGTTCTTC.

The chain recombines TRBV10-1 with TRBJ2-7; 9 nucleotides line up with TRBD1. This CDR3 is built from 15 residues. In germline, CDR1 is WNHNN, CDR2 SYGVQD (reference sequence). V shed 2 bases and J 6 bases; nucleotides not matched to a gene: 8. CDR3 DNA: TGCGCCAGCAGTGAGCAACAGGGGGCGATCAGCGAGCAGTACTTC. Protein product: CASSEQQGAISEQYF.

The V call is TRBV28, the J call TRBJ2-3; no clear D. The V gene's germline CDR1 is MDHEN and CDR2 SYDVKM. Trimming left V 2 bases short and J 3 bases short, with 6 bases between. The CDR3 runs 13 residues. CDR3 region: CASSLMGTDTQYF. DNA of the CDR3: TGTGCCAGCAGTTTAATGGGGACAGATACGCAGTATTTT. The full variable domain, in which reference TRBV28 and TRBJ2-3 provide the parts outside the CDR3, is DVKVTQSSRYLVKRTGEKVFLECVQDMDHENMFWYRQDPGLGLRLIYFSYDVKMKEKGDIPEGYSVSREKKERFSLILESASTNQTSMYLCASSLMGTDTQYFGPGTRLTVL.

The J gene is TRBJ2-3, the V gene TRBV28; 7 bases line up with TRBD1. The J segment lost 5 bases and the V segment lost 1 base, leaving 6 bases of the junction unmatched. This CDR3 has 15 amino acids. Germline V gene sequence: CDR1 MDHEN, CDR2 SYDVKM. CDR3 in DNA: TGTGCCAGCAGTTTATCGACAGGGTTGGGAGATACGCAGTATTTT. This gives the protein CASSLSTGLGDTQYF.

This rearrangement joins TRBV3-1 (or the pseudogene TRBV3-2) to TRBJ1-2; unclear D gene. The germline V gene encodes CDR1 LGHDT and CDR2 YNNKEL (reference sequence). V was pared by 0 bases and J by 1 base, with 9 bases between. CDR3 length: 15 amino acids. The CDR3 loop is CASSQDRPGNYGYTF. CDR3 in DNA: TGTGCCAGCAGCCAAGACAGACCCGGTAACTATGGCTACACCTTC.